The 9 T cell receptor beta chains reported below all come from one sample, sequenced in a study of CD8 T cells in ankylosing spondylitis. From the 5' RACE reads, TCRdb called clonotypes with MiXCR, one entry per CDR3 protein. This table has roughly 35,000 distinct CDR3 sequences, approximately 16% appearing once. The sample comprised blood. All receptors derive from a male donor with ankylosing spondylitis or in good health (not recorded which).

This clonotype was found a few times. The genes are TRBV28 and TRBJ2-1; D tentatively reads TRBD1 or TRBD2 (5 bases each). The CDR3 has 14 amino acids. The V and J ends lost 6 bases and 2 bases respectively, with 11 bases between them. The germline gives CDR1 MDHEN, CDR2 SYDVKM. The CDR3 loop is CASSAPGPYNEQFF. The CDR3 DNA reads as TGTGCCAGCAGCGCCCCGGGGCCCTACAATGAGCAGTTCTTC.

This clonotype was seen a few times. The rearrangement joins TRBV28 to TRBJ2-3, with D possibly TRBD1 on 6 matching bases. Trimming stripped 5 bases from V and 1 base from J, with 13 bases between. The CDR3 length is 15 residues. Germline V lookup: CDR1 MDHEN, CDR2 SYDVKM. The CDR3 nucleotides are TGTGCCAGCAGTCCCCACAGGGAAGGCACAGATACGCAGTATTTT. The encoded protein is CASSPHREGTDTQYF. Full variable domain (missing parts from reference TRBV28 and TRBJ2-3): DVKVTQSSRYLVKRTGEKVFLECVQDMDHENMFWYRQDPGLGLRLIYFSYDVKMKEKGDIPEGYSVSREKKERFSLILESASTNQTSMYLCASSPHREGTDTQYFGPGTRLTVL.

This clonotype was observed a handful of times. The chain uses TRBV9 and TRBJ1-1, with unresolved D. The CDR3 contains 17 residues. Germline CDR1 SGDLS, CDR2 YYNGEE. With 0 bases removed from V and 2 bases from J, the gap between germline ends came to 17 bases. This chain's CDR3 is CASSVGGSARANTEAFF. The DNA of the CDR3 is TGTGCCAGCAGCGTAGGGGGATCGGCAAGGGCTAACACTGAAGCTTTCTTT.

This clonotype has at least ten counts. The chain employs TRBV15 and TRBJ2-5, with D unclear. V was shortened by 0 bases and J by 5 bases, with 10 bases between the two germline ends. Germline CDR1 and CDR2: LNHNV and YYDKDF (reference sequence). The CDR3 runs to 14 residues. The CDR3 region is CATSRDAQQETQYF. The DNA of the CDR3 is TGTGCCACCAGCAGAGATGCGCAGCAGGAGACCCAGTACTTC.

The chain joins TRBV12-3 or TRBV12-4 to TRBJ1-5, with a possible D match to TRBD1 (5 bases). This CDR3 contains 14 residues. The V end lost 6 bases, the J end lost 3 bases, and 12 bases lay between the germline ends. CDR3 bases: TGTGCCAGCAGCTCAACAGGTTCCAATCAGCCCCAGCATTTT. It specifies CASSSTGSNQPQHF.

V usage is TRBV6-5 and J usage is TRBJ2-1, with 9 nucleotides matching TRBD2. Unmatched junction bases numbered 8, after V lost 7 bases and J lost 4 bases. The CDR3 has 15 amino acids. The germline CDR1 and CDR2 sequences are MNHEY and SVGAGI. CDR3 DNA: TGTGCCAGCACCCCAAGCGGGAGGCGGTACAATGAGCAGTTCTTC. Amino acids: CASTPSGRRYNEQFF.

This clonotype turned up a few times. The V and J genes are TRBV19 and TRBJ2-7; tentatively, D is TRBD1 (6 bases). CDR1 and CDR2 (germline): LNHDA, SQIVND (reference sequence). The CDR3 runs to 13 residues. V was trimmed by 3 bases and J by 5 bases, leaving 11 bases between them. The CDR3 is CASSIARGDEQYF. CDR3 nucleotides: TGTGCCAGTAGTATCGCCAGGGGCGACGAGCAGTACTTC.

This clonotype was seen more than once but under ten times. J is TRBJ2-1 and V is TRBV27; D remains unclear. V lost 7 bases, J lost 4 bases, and 14 bases lay in between. Germline V gene data show CDR1 as MNHEY and CDR2 as SMNVEV (reference sequence). This CDR3 has 14 amino acids. The CDR3 here is CASTGSLGYNEQFF. In DNA form, the CDR3 reads TGTGCCAGCACAGGCAGCCTTGGGTACAATGAGCAGTTCTTC.

This clonotype turned up a few times. The V and J genes are TRBV21-1 and TRBJ1-4. TRBV21-1 is tagged as a pseudogene. The CDR3 is made up of 17 amino acids. The CDR3 region has the DNA TGTGCCAGCAGCAAAGCTCTTTTTTACAGCTACAATGAAAAACTGTTTTTT. Protein product: CASSKALFYSYNEKLFF.